This T cell receptor (beta chain) was recovered during a study of radiation and T cells in renal cell carcinoma (dated by TCRdb to 2019 to 2021). For the study in its entirety: A total of some 51 samples underwent TCR beta sequencing, made up of roughly 26 tumors and some 27 peripheral blood samples. The last blood draw occurred 4 weeks after radiation, at the same time as nephrectomy. In the approximately 53 samples combined, some 4 million unique CDR3 nucleotide sequences were found, encoding 2 million to 3 million unique CDR3 amino acid sequences.

In the paper's terms, the time point label means: blood 4 weeks post-SBRT, at nephrectomy. The sample's treatment or condition label, in plain terms: 15 Gy SBRT to primary tumor, nephrectomy 4 weeks later. Samples were obtained from a clinical trial, in which 15 Gy stereotactic body radiation therapy was delivered to primary renal cell carcinomas and nephrectomy was performed 4 weeks later. To follow tumor-enriched clonotypes, serial peripheral blood was collected from radiation-treated patients at baseline and at 2 weeks and 4 weeks after SBRT. All patients had renal cell carcinoma with clear cell pathology. The QIAamp DNA Blood Mini Kit (Qiagen) was used to prepare genomic DNA for TCR sequencing. Only samples passing all quality control checks were included in the analyses. Worth noting for this clone: What this receptor recognizes is not known. No qualities accompany the bases; no much larger clone lies one base away. Distinct nucleotide sequences in the sample also encode this CDR3.

TCR beta libraries were generated from genomic DNA with the immunoSEQ kit, following the manufacturer's recommendations. For library preparation, a first multiplex PCR was performed with proprietary primers, followed by a second PCR in which unique barcodes were added, and bead cleanups were performed after each round. A positive control reaction and a negative control reaction, both provided in the kit, were run with every batch of samples. The final libraries underwent checking on an Agilent 4200 TapeStation D1000 ScreenTape, volumetric pooling, and quantification by qPCR. Sequencing was performed on an Illumina NextSeq500 with a MidOutput 150-cycle cartridge, and 156 Read1 and 15 Index1 cycles were run with kit custom primers. The pooled library was loaded at approximately 1 pM with an approximately 22% PhiX control spike-in. The paper's data handling went like this. Vendor-processed data were analyzed in R, with a clonotype defined as all T cells sharing the same CDR3 nucleotide sequence. In the clone abundance analyses, frequencies were normalized to the 10,000 most abundant clones in each sample. Public T cell clones, which averaged fewer than five per sample, were excluded before analysis. A difference in abundance of at least 32-fold between compartments was used to define tumor-enriched and baseline blood-enriched clonotypes. Clonotypes expanded or contracted between blood time points were identified with a beta-binomial differential abundance model. Similarity between tumor and blood repertoires was quantified using the Baroni-Urbani and Buser coefficient, and groups were compared with two-tailed Wilcoxon tests in R. TCRdb limited this immuneACCESS table to in-frame rearrangements with V and J called. A share of clones is missing; checked studies link under half to unresolved V genes, and the rest is unexplained. For V, J and clone size, that table is used; D and trimming come from the DNA. The sample has around 180,000 clones on record, about 87% of them singletons. The ten biggest clones cover around 11% of the sample.

Findings and caveats that apply to the study as a whole: Top tumor clonotypes rose in blood from baseline to 2 weeks post-radiation, then contracted by 4 weeks, suggesting transient expansion of tumor-resident clones. Dynamics of the blood repertoire were not tracked past 4 weeks after treatment. No pretreatment tumor biopsies were available, so the baseline intratumoral presence of clonotypes could not be determined. Because the trial had a single-armed design, the trial could not examine how radiation dose or scheduling affected the TCR repertoire.

The junction carries 9 bases between V and J, which are trimmed by 2 bases and 5 bases respectively. There are 13 amino acids in the CDR3, from cysteine to phenylalanine inclusive. The kept DNA is CDR3 alone, 39 bases in frame from the first base. The germline V gene specifies KGHSH as CDR1 and LQKENI as CDR2. Material: blood, obtained from a patient whose treatment included radiotherapy and nephrectomy. The source is a woman in her forties or fifties with renal cell carcinoma. The chain is assembled from TRBV18 and TRBJ1-2, with TRBD1 perhaps the D gene, on 5 matching bases. The nucleotides read TGTGCCAGCTCACCAGACAGAGAGTATGGCTACACCTTC. It is translated as CASSPDREYGYTF.